One and the same sample provided the 30 T cell receptor beta chains below, sequenced in a study of tumor-infiltrating lymphocytes in primary liver carcinoma. TCR beta cDNA came from approximately 0.55 ug total RNA, primed with a constant-region primer. Slightly modified ARM-PCR with three nested multiplex PCR rounds yielded TCR beta libraries. Investigators reported that the first two PCR rounds, at about 11 cycles each, used TRBV1-TRBV30 forward primers with a C-beta reverse primer. In TCRdb, the multiplex PCR reads were re-called with MiXCR into one record per CDR3 protein. In the table there are under 85,000 distinct CDR3 sequences, more than 65% of which are singletons. Between about 19 and 34 mg of unsorted bulk tissue served as the source from which RNA and DNA were co-extracted. The sequencing input was liver tumor tissue from sampling region 1. Subset denoted: tumor region T1, superior pole. These receptors all stem from a man aged 35-49 years with primary liver carcinoma and hepatitis B virus infection.

About this clonotype itself: A much larger clone lies one base from this, so it may be a read error. This chain joins TRBV7-9 and TRBJ2-1; D may be TRBD1 (6 bases). The length of the CDR3 is 15 residues. The V end lost 5 bases, the J end lost 3 bases, and 14 bases lay between the germline ends. From germline, CDR1 is SEHNR and CDR2 FQNEAQ (reference sequence). This chain's CDR3 is CASSAGQTGYNEQFF. CDR3 nucleotides: TGTGCCAGCAGCGCTGGACAGACCGGCTACAATGAGCAGTTCTTC. Together with reference TRBV7-9 and TRBJ2-1, the CDR3 gives the full variable domain: DTGVSQNPRHKITKRGQNVTFRCDPISEHNRLYWYRQTLGQGPEFLTYFQNEAQLEKSRLLSDRFSAERPKGSFSTLEIQRTEQGDSAMYLCASSAGQTGYNEQFFGPGTRLTVL.

Only a few counts were recorded for this clonotype. A much larger clone lies one base from this, so it may be a read error. The CDR3 loop is CPVLWEKIDTQYF. CDR3 DNA: TGCCCCGTGCTATGGGAGAAAATTGATACGCAGTATTTT. This chain connects TRBV10-1 to TRBJ2-3, with a possible D match to TRBD2 (5 bases). The CDR3 is 13 amino acids. Per the germline V gene, CDR1 is WNHNN and CDR2 is SYGVQD (reference sequence).

Worth noting for this clonotype: A much larger clone differs by one base, so this may be a read error. The chain employs TRBV28 and TRBJ1-5; unclear D gene. This CDR3 is built from 16 residues. CDR1 is MDHEN, CDR2 SYDVKM, per germline. The CDR3 is CASSPSGRDSNQLQHF. In DNA form, the CDR3 reads TGTGCCAGCAGTCCCTCGGGTCGCGATAGCAATCAGCTCCAGCATTTT.

On this clonotype: An end of the junction differs from the germline gene, which may be a read error. The J gene is TRBJ2-2, the V gene TRBV5-5; TRBD2 is a possible D gene (5 bases). CDR1 is SGHKS and CDR2 is YYEKEE in the germline V gene (reference sequence). This CDR3 has 16 amino acids. CDR3 region: CACSLVLAGYTRELFF. The CDR3 DNA is TGTGCCTGCAGCTTAGTTCTAGCCGGCTACACCAGGGAGCTGTTTTTT.

To note about this clonotype: Here the CDR3 omits its conserved ending phenylalanine or tryptophan, so a read error is the likely source. The chain joins TRBV11-2 to TRBJ2-7; D is perhaps TRBD1 or TRBD2 (5 bases each). Germline CDR1 reads SGHAT; CDR2 reads FQNNGV. The CDR3 runs 15 residues. The CDR3 DNA is TGCCCCAGCAGCTCAACTCCGGGACCCAACTACGAGCAGTACATC. It codes for CPSSSTPGPNYEQYI.

Worth noting for this clonotype: A much larger clone is a single base away; this may be a read error. The V and J genes are TRBV28 and TRBJ1-2; TRBD1 might be the D (6 bases). Germline V gene data show CDR1 as MDHEN and CDR2 as SYDVKM. CDR3 size: 16 residues. V was cut by 4 bases and J by 4 bases, with 19 bases left in between. CDR3 sequence (DNA): TGTGCCAGCAGTTCTCGGGCAATCGAACAGGGCTATGGCTACACCTTC. Protein product: CASSSRAIEQGYGYTF.

With regard to this clonotype: This CDR3 fails to terminate in the conserved phenylalanine or tryptophan, so it likely reflects a read error. The genes are TRBV29-1 and TRBJ1-1, with TRBD1 as a possible D gene (5 bases). The CDR3 is 13 residues long. V was clipped by 4 bases and J by 3 bases, with 12 bases between them. The germline V gene encodes CDR1 SQVTM and CDR2 ANQGSEA. This CDR3 reads CSVAQQVDTEAFI. The CDR3 nucleotides are TGCAGCGTTGCCCAACAGGTTGACACTGAAGCTTTCATT.

V usage is TRBV11-2 and J usage is TRBJ1-3, with 8 nucleotides matching TRBD1. CDR1 is SGHAT and CDR2 is FQNNGV in the germline V gene. The CDR3 is 19 residues long. V shed 5 bases and J 12 bases; nucleotides not matched to a gene: 27. The CDR3 protein is CASSPQVRSGRGPGNVIYF. In nucleotides, the CDR3 is TGTGCCAGCAGCCCCCAGGTTCGCTCCGGCAGGGGGCCTGGAAACGTCATATATTTT.

Only a few counts were recorded for this clonotype. This may be a read error: a much more frequent sequence differs by one nucleotide. The V and J genes are TRBV10-2 and TRBJ2-2; TRBD1 is a possible D gene (6 bases). Looked up from germline, CDR1 is WSHSY and CDR2 is SAAADI. CDR3 length equals 14 residues. V was clipped by 10 bases and J by 2 bases, with 14 bases between them. CDR3 region: CANRRDTNTGELFF. CDR3 nucleotide sequence: TGCGCCAACCGCCGGGACACCAACACCGGGGAGCTGTTTTTT.

The rearrangement uses TRBV12-3 or TRBV12-4 and TRBJ1-1, with D possibly matching TRBD1 (6 bases). Trimming removed 3 bases from V and 2 bases from J, with 10 bases in between. CDR3 size: 14 residues. The chain's CDR3 is CASSFRDTNTEAFF. CDR3 DNA sequence: TGTGCCAGCAGTTTTAGGGACACCAACACTGAAGCTTTCTTT.

A word on this clonotype: Just one base apart from a much larger clone, this may be a read error. The chain carries TRBV2 and TRBJ1-5, with D hard to call. The CDR3 has 17 amino acids. Per germline, CDR1 SNHLY and CDR2 FYNNEI. The V gene lost 0 bases and the J gene lost 2 bases, with 14 bases spanning the gap. For the CDR3, the DNA is TGTGCCAGCAGTGAAGCGCTTCGGGTGTGGGGCAATCAGCCCCAGCATTTT. Translating gives CASSEALRVWGNQPQHF.

The sample holds many counts of this clonotype. The J gene is TRBJ1-4, the V gene TRBV5-4, with D uncertain. There are 11 residues in the CDR3. Trimming left V 4 bases short and J 4 bases short, with 2 bases between. The germline V gene encodes CDR1 SGHNT and CDR2 YYREEE (reference sequence). CDR3 sequence (DNA): TGTGCCAGCAGCGTTAATGAAAAACTGTTTTTT. This gives the protein CASSVNEKLFF.

Of note for this clonotype: Likely a read error: the CDR3 ends without its conserved phenylalanine or tryptophan. The gene calls are TRBV11-2 and TRBJ2-7; perhaps D is TRBD1 or TRBD2 (5 bases each). The CDR3 contains 14 residues. Germline V gene sequence: CDR1 SGHAT, CDR2 FQNNGV. CDR3: CASSPRGTSYEQYL. The CDR3, as DNA: TGTGCCAGCAGCCCACGGGGCACGTCCTATGAGCAGTACTTA.

Regarding this clonotype: At one end, the junction sequence differs from germline, possibly due to a read error. This chain joins TRBV11-1 and TRBJ2-1; TRBD2 agrees at 14 bases. The length of the CDR3 is 17 residues. Per germline, CDR1 SGHAT and CDR2 FQDESV (reference sequence). The DNA of the CDR3 is TGTGGCAGCAGCCTGGGACTAGCGGGAGAAGTTGACAATGAGGAGTTCTTT. Residues: CGSSLGLAGEVDNEEFF.

This clonotype was seen a handful of times. A much larger clone differs from this one at a single base, so this may be a read error. This chain connects TRBV7-8 to TRBJ1-2, with D possibly being TRBD1 (5 bases). Per germline, CDR1 SGHVS and CDR2 FQNEAQ. The CDR3 contains 15 residues. Trimming took 4 bases from V and 2 from J, leaving 14 bases between them. The CDR3 DNA reads TGTGCCAGCAGCTCTCGTAGAGGGGCGAACTATGGCTACACCTTC. Its protein is CASSSRRGANYGYTF.

A remark on this clonotype: Just one base apart from a much larger clone, this may be a read error. The rearrangement uses TRBV28 and TRBJ2-5, with 7 nucleotides matching TRBD1. V lost 6 bases to trimming and J lost 1 base; unmatched junction nucleotides: 14. The length of the CDR3 is 17 residues. Germline lookup yields CDR1 MDHEN and CDR2 SYDVKM. This CDR3 is CASSWAGQADPQETQYF. The CDR3 region has the DNA TGTGCCAGCAGCTGGGCTGGACAGGCTGATCCCCAAGAGACCCAGTACTTC.

This clonotype was observed many times. The V gene is TRBV10-3, the J gene TRBJ2-7; TRBD2 might be the D (6 bases). The CDR3 loop spans 12 amino acids. The germline CDR1 and CDR2 sequences are ENHRY and SYGVKD. With 10 bases removed from V and 5 bases from J, the gap between germline ends came to 15 bases. The CDR3, as DNA: TGTGCCACAGCTCGGGAGTCCCACGAGCAGTACTTC. It codes for CATARESHEQYF.

The V gene is TRBV4-1, the J gene TRBJ2-7; the match to TRBD2 covers 10 bases. CDR3 length equals 17 residues. With V trimmed by 3 bases and J by 3 bases, 11 bases remained unmatched. Germline CDR1 reads MGHRA; CDR2 reads YSYEKL. This CDR3 reads CASSHGVAGGSGYEQYF. The CDR3 nucleotides read TGCGCCAGCAGCCACGGAGTAGCGGGAGGCTCGGGCTACGAGCAGTACTTC.

Points on this clonotype: A junction boundary mismatches the germline segment, possibly from a read error. The chain employs TRBV11-2 and TRBJ2-2; weak D call: TRBD2 (6 bases). Germline V lookup: CDR1 SGHAT, CDR2 FQNNGV. The CDR3 consists of 15 residues. CDR3 coding DNA: TGTGCCAGTAGCTTACTCGGGCGGGGCACCGGGGAGCTGTTATTT. Residues: CASSLLGRGTGELLF.

As concerns this clonotype: A read error may be the cause here, since a much bigger clone is one base away. The chain uses TRBV7-9 and TRBJ2-5, with no clear D. The V gene's germline CDR1 is SEHNR and CDR2 FQNEAQ (reference sequence). V lost 4 bases and J lost 3, with 12 bases in between. The CDR3 spans 14 residues. The CDR3 DNA reads as TGTGCCAGCAGCTCCCCCTGCGTTAAAGAGACCCAGTACTTC. As protein: CASSSPCVKETQYF.

Concerning this clonotype itself: Relative to the germline gene, one junction end is altered; a read error may explain this. This sequence joins TRBV4-2 and TRBJ2-6; either TRBD1 or TRBD2 may fit D (5 bases each). CDR3 length: 16 residues. The germline V gene has CDR1 LGHNA and CDR2 YNFKEQ. The CDR3 nucleotides read TGTGCCAGCAGCCCTGACTCTGGGGGTGGGACCAACGTCCTGACTTTC. Encoded protein: CASSPDSGGGTNVLTF.

V gene TRBV11-2 combines with J gene TRBJ2-1, with 8 bases fitting TRBD2. Germline loops: CDR1 SGHAT, CDR2 FQNNGV. CDR3 size: 16 residues. Trimming took 3 bases from V and 16 from J; bases not matched to a gene: 20. The CDR3 nucleotides read TGTGCCAGCAGCTTGGATATCGGACTAGCCATGGGTAAGCGATTCTTC. Protein sequence: CASSLDIGLAMGKRFF.

This chain uses TRBV4-1 with TRBJ2-1; 7 bases fit TRBD2. Germline V gene lookup returns CDR1 MGHRA and CDR2 YSYEKL. The CDR3 is 17 residues long. Unmatched junction bases numbered 14, after V lost 9 bases and J lost 0 bases. This chain's CDR3 is CASNQGLAESSYNEQFF. CDR3 coding DNA: TGCGCCAGTAACCAAGGCCTAGCGGAGAGCTCCTACAATGAGCAGTTCTTC.

Concerning this clonotype itself: An end of the junction does not agree with germline; a read error may underlie this. The chain links TRBV6-5 to TRBJ2-4; 10 bases are a match to TRBD1. The CDR3 extends over 15 amino acids. Per the germline V gene, CDR1 is MNHEY and CDR2 is SVGAGI. In DNA form, the CDR3 reads TGTGCCAACAGTTCTCCGGGACAGGGGATGAACGTTCAGTACTTC. Its protein is CANSSPGQGMNVQYF.

With respect to this clonotype: The junction departs from the called germline gene at one end, perhaps through a read error. The J gene is TRBJ2-7, the V gene TRBV13; 11 bases map to TRBD2. The CDR3 totals 18 residues. Germline values: CDR1 PRHDT, CDR2 FYEKMQ (reference sequence). The CDR3 DNA is TGTGCTAGCAGCTTGGCTGGACTAGCGGGCCTTAGCTCCTACGAGCAGTACTTC. Encoded protein: CASSLAGLAGLSSYEQYF.

Points on this clonotype: This may be a read error: a much more frequent sequence differs by one nucleotide. V usage is TRBV28 and J usage is TRBJ1-5; D is unclear. Trimming removed 2 bases from V and 9 bases from J, with 14 bases in between. This CDR3 has 14 amino acids. Germline loops: CDR1 MDHEN, CDR2 SYDVKM. CDR3 protein: CASSLMGADLPQHF. The CDR3 DNA reads as TGTGCCAGCAGTTTAATGGGTGCGGATCTGCCCCAGCATTTT.

To note about this clonotype: It is likely a read error, because the conserved phenylalanine at the end of the CDR3 is missing. The chain links TRBV6-5 to TRBJ2-5, with D hard to call. The CDR3 is made up of 16 amino acids. Germline V gene data show CDR1 as MNHEY and CDR2 as SVGAGI. CDR3 DNA sequence: TGTGCCAACAGTTACTCGGGTCAAAGGGTCCAAGAGACCCAGTACTAC. It yields the protein CANSYSGQRVQETQYY.

The genes are TRBV10-2 and TRBJ1-2; D may be TRBD1 (5 bases). Trimming took 3 bases from V and 7 from J, leaving 18 bases between them. Per germline, CDR1 WSHSY and CDR2 SAAADI. The CDR3 runs to 15 residues. CDR3 amino acids: CASSDWTRGHVGYTF. In DNA, the CDR3 is TGCGCCAGCAGTGATTGGACAAGGGGCCACGTTGGCTACACCTTC.

The count of this clonotype is one. A read error may be the cause here, since a much bigger clone is one base away. The chain recombines TRBV5-1 with TRBJ2-3; D is unclear. The better agreement between TRBJ1-5 and the DNA end casts doubt on the J call. This CDR3 has 16 amino acids. CDR1 SGHRS and CDR2 YFSETQ come from the germline V gene. CDR3 DNA: TGCGCCAGCAGCGCCGTCGGAATCTGGTATCCAGATACGCAGCATTTT. It codes for CASSAVGIWYPDTQHF.

As to this clonotype: Because it lacks the conserved phenylalanine or tryptophan at the end, this CDR3 is likely a read error. The gene calls are TRBV19 and TRBJ1-1; no firm D call. This CDR3 is 14 amino acids long. Germline CDR1 is LNHDA and CDR2 is SQIVND (reference sequence). CDR3 in amino acids: CASSIDKRNTEAFS. CDR3 bases: TGTGCAAGTAGTATAGATAAAAGGAACACTGAAGCTTTCTCT.